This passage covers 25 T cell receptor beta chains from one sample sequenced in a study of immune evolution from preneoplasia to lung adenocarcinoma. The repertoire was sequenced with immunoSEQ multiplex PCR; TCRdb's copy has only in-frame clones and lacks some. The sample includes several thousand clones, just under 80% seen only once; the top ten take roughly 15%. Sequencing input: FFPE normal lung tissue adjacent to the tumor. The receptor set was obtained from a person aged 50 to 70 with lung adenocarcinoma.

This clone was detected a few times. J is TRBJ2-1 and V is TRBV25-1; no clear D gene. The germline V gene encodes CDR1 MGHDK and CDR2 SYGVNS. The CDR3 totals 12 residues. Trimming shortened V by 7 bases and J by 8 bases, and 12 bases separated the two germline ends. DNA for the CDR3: TGTGCCAGCACCGTTCACGCCCATGAGCAGTTCTTC. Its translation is CASTVHAHEQFF.

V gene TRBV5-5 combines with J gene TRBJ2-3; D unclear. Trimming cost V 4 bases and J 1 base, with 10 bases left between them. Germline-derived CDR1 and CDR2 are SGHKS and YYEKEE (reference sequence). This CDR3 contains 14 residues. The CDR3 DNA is TGTGCCAGCAGCCCCCGAGAGGGCACAGATACGCAGTATTTT. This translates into CASSPREGTDTQYF.

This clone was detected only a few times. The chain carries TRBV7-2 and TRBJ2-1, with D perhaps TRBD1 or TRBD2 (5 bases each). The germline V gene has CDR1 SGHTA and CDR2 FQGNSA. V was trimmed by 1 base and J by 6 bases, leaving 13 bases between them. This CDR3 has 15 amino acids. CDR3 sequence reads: CASSLEFLGVNEQFF. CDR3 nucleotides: TGTGCCAGCAGCTTAGAATTTCTGGGGGTCAATGAGCAGTTCTTC. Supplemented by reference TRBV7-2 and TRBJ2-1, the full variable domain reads GAGVSQSPSNKVTEKGKDVELRCDPISGHTALYWYRQSLGQGLEFLIYFQGNSAPDKSGLPSDRFSAERTGGSVSTLTIQRTQQEDSAVYLCASSLEFLGVNEQFFGPGTRLTVL.

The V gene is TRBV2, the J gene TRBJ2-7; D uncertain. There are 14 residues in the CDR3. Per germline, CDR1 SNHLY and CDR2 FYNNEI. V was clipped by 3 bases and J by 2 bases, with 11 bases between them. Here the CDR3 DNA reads TGTGCCAGCAGTGATCGGGTAGCCACCTACGAGCAGTACTTC. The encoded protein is CASSDRVATYEQYF.

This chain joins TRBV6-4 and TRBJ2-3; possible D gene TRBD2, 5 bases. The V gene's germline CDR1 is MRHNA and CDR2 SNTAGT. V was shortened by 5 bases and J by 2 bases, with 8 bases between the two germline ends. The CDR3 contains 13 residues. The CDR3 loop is CASSRLSTDTQYF. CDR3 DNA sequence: TGTGCCAGCAGTCGACTATCCACAGATACGCAGTATTTT.

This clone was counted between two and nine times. The CDR3 region is CASSELPDSTDTQYF. Here the CDR3 DNA reads TGTGCCAGCAGTGAACTCCCCGACAGCACAGATACGCAGTATTTT. The rearrangement links TRBV6-1 to TRBJ2-3; D unresolved. CDR3 length: 15 amino acids. Germline V gene sequence: CDR1 MNHNS, CDR2 SASEGT. V was shortened by 2 bases and J by 0 bases, with 9 bases between the two germline ends.

CDR3 DNA sequence: TGCAGCGTTGAAAATCGGGACAGGGGGTCCTACAATGAGCAGTTCTTC. This translates into CSVENRDRGSYNEQFF. V is TRBV29-1 and J is TRBJ2-1, with 11 bases lining up with TRBD1. This CDR3 is built from 16 residues. Germline V gene lookup returns CDR1 SQVTM and CDR2 ANQGSEA. Trimming at V came to 2 bases and at J to 1 base, leaving 4 bases not matched to a gene.

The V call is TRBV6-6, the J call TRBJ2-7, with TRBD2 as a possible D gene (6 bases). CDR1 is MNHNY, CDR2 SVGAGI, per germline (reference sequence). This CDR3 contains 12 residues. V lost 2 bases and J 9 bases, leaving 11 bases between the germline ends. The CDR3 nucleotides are TGTGCCAGCAGTTACGCAACTAGCTGGCAGTACTTC. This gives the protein CASSYATSWQYF.

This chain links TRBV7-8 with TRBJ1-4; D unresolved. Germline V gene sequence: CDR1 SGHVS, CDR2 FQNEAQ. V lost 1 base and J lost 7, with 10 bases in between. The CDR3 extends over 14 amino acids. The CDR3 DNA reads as TGTGCCAGCAGCTTAGAAGGACGTGGTGAAAAACTGTTTTTT. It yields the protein CASSLEGRGEKLFF. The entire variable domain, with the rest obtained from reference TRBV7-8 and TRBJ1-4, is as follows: GAGVSQSPRYKVAKRGQDVALRCDPISGHVSLFWYQQALGQGPEFLTYFQNEAQLDKSGLPSDRFFAERPEGSVSTLKIQRTQQEDSAVYLCASSLEGRGEKLFFGSGTQLSVL.

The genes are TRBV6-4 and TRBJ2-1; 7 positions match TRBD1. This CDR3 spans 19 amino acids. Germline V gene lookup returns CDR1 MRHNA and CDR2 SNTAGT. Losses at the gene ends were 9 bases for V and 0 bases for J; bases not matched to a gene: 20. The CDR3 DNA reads TGTGCCAGGGGGAGCCGAGGGGACAGCCCGCCGAGCTCCTACAATGAGCAGTTCTTC. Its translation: CARGSRGDSPPSSYNEQFF.

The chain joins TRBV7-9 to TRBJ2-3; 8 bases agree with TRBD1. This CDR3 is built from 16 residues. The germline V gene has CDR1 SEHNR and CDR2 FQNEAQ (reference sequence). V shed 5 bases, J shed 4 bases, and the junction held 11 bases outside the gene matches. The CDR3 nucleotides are TGTGCCAGCAGCGACGGGACAGGCTCAACCCCAGATACGCAGTATTTT. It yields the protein CASSDGTGSTPDTQYF.

CDR3: CASSLPGEVKTQYF. The DNA of the CDR3 is TGTGCCAGCAGCTTGCCAGGGGAGGTAAAGACCCAGTACTTC. This chain uses TRBV11-3 with TRBJ2-5, with D perhaps assigned TRBD1 or TRBD2 (6 bases each). The CDR3 length is 14 residues. CDR1 and CDR2 (germline): SGHNT, YENEEA. Between the trimmed V and J ends, which lost 3 bases and 6 bases, there was a span of 14 bases.

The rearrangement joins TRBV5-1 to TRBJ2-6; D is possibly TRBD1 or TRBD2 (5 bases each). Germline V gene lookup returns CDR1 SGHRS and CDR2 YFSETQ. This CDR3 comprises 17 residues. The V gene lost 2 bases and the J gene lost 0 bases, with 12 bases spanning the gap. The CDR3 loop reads CASSFTGAASGANVLTF. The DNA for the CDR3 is TGCGCCAGCAGCTTCACCGGGGCCGCCTCTGGGGCCAACGTCCTGACTTTC.

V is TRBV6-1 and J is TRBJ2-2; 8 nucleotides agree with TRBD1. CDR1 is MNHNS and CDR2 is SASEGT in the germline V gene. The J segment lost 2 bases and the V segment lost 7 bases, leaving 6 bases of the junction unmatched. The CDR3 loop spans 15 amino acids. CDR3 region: CASTGQGPNTGELFF. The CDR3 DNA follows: TGTGCCAGCACTGGACAGGGTCCTAACACCGGGGAGCTGTTTTTT.

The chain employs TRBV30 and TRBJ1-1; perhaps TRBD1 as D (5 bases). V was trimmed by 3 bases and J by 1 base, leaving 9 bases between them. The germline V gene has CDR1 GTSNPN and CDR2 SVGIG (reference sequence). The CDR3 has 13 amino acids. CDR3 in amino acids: CAWRAQGNTEAFF. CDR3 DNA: TGTGCCTGGAGAGCTCAGGGGAACACTGAAGCTTTCTTT.

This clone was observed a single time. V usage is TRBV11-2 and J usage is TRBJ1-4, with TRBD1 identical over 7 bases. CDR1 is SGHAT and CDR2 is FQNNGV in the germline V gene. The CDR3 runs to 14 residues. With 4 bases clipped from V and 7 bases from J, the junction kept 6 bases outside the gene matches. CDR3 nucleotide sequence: TGTGCCAGCAGCTCGACAGGGAGGGGTGAAAAACTGTTTTTT. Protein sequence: CASSSTGRGEKLFF.

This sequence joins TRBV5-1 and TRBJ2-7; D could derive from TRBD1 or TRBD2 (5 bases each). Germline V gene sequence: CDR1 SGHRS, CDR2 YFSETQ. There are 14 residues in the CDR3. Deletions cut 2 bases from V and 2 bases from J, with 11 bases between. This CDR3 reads CASSFQGPPYEQYF. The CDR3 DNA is TGCGCCAGCAGCTTTCAGGGACCTCCCTACGAGCAGTACTTC.

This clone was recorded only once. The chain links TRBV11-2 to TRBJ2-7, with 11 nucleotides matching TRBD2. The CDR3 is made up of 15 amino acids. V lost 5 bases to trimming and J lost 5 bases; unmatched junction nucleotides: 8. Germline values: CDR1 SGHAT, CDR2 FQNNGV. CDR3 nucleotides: TGTGCCAGCAGCCCAAGCCTAGCGGGGGGTCACGAGCAGTACTTC. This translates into CASSPSLAGGHEQYF.

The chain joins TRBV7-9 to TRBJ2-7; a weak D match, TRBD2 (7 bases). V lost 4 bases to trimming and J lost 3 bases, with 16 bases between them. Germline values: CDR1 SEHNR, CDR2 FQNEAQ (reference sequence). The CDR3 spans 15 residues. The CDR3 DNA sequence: TGTGCCAGCAGCTCTCCCCGGGGGGACAACTACGAGCAGTACTTC. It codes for CASSSPRGDNYEQYF. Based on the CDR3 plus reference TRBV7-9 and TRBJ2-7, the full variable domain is DTGVSQNPRHKITKRGQNVTFRCDPISEHNRLYWYRQTLGQGPEFLTYFQNEAQLEKSRLLSDRFSAERPKGSFSTLEIQRTEQGDSAMYLCASSSPRGDNYEQYFGPGTRLTVT.

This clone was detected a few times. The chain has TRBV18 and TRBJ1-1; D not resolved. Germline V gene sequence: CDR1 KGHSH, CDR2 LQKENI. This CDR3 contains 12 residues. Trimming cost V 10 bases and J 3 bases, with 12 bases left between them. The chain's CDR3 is CATVESHTEAFF. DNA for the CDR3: TGTGCCACCGTAGAGTCCCACACTGAAGCTTTCTTT.

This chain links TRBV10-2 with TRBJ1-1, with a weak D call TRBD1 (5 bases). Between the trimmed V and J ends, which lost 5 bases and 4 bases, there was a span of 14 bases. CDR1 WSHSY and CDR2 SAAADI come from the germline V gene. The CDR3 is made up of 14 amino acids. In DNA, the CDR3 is TGCGCCAGCAGTCTGTACGGGGGGAGCACTGAAGCTTTCTTT. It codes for CASSLYGGSTEAFF.

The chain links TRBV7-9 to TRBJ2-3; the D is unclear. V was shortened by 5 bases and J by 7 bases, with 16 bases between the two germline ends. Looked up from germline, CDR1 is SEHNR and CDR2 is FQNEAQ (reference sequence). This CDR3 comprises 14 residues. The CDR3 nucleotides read TGTGCCAGCAGCAAGTCAACCCAGCCCAATACGCAGTATTTT. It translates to CASSKSTQPNTQYF.

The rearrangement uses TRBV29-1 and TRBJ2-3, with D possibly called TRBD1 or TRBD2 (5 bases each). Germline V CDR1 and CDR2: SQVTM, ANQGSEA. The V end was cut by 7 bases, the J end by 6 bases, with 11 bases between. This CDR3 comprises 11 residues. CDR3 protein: CSAEWGDTQYF. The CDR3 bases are TGCAGCGCTGAGTGGGGGGATACGCAGTATTTT.

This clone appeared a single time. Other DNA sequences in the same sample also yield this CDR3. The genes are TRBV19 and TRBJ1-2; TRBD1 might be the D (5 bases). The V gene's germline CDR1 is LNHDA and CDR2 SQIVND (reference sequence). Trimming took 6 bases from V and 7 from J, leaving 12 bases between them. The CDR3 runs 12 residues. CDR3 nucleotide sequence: TGTGCCAGTAGCCCCCGGGACGGTGGCTACACCTTC. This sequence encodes CASSPRDGGYTF.

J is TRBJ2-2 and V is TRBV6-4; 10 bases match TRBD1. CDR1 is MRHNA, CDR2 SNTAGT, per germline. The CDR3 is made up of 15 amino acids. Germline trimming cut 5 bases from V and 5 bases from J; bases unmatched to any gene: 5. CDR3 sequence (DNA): TGTGCCAGCAGTCCCGGGACAGGGGAAACCGGGGAGCTGTTTTTT. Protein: CASSPGTGETGELFF.